This TCR beta chain derives from a study of cytomegalovirus exposure and HLA in healthy donors. Per the germline V gene, CDR1 is MNHNS and CDR2 is SASEGT. The CDR3 spans 15 residues. V was trimmed by 6 bases and J by 5 bases, leaving 17 bases between them. It was with 60 Vbeta and 13 Jbeta primers that the PCR ran. Produced via immunoSEQ multiplex PCR; TCRdb's table is partial and in-frame only. The sample consists of approximately 110,000 clones, over 9.5% of them appearing once. This clone was picked up a small number of times. This chain joins TRBV6-1 and TRBJ2-1, with D perhaps matching TRBD2 (5 bases). This TCR came from a man aged 35 to 55 in good health and CMV-seropositive. Sequencing used PBMCs. CDR3 protein: CASRKGRGLHNEQFF. CDR3 in DNA: TGTGCCAGCAGGAAGGGTAGAGGACTTCACAATGAGCAGTTCTTC.